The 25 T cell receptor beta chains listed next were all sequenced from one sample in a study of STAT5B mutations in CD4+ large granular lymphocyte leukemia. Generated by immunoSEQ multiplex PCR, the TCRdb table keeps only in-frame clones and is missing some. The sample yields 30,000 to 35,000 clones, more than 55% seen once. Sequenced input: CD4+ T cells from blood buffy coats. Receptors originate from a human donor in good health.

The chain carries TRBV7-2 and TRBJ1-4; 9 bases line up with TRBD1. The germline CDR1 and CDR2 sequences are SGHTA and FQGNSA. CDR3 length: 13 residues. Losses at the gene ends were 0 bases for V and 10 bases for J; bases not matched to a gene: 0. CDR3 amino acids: CASSLATGGKLFF. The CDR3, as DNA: TGTGCCAGCAGCTTAGCGACAGGGGGAAAACTGTTTTTT. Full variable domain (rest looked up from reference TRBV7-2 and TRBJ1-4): GAGVSQSPSNKVTEKGKDVELRCDPISGHTALYWYRQSLGQGLEFLIYFQGNSAPDKSGLPSDRFSAERTGGSVSTLTIQRTQQEDSAVYLCASSLATGGKLFFGSGTQLSVL.

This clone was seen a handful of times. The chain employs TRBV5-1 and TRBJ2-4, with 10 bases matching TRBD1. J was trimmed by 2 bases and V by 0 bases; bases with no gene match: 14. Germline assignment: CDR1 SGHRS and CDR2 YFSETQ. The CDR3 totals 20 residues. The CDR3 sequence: CASSLEGYQTGGASKNIQYF. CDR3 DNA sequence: TGCGCCAGCAGCTTGGAGGGCTACCAGACAGGGGGCGCATCCAAAAACATTCAGTACTTC.

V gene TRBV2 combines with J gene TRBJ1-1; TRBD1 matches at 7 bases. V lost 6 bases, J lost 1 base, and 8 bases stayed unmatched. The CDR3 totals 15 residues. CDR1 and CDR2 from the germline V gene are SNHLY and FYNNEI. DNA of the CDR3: TGTGCCAGCAGGAATTCCGGGACAGCGAACACTGAAGCTTTCTTT. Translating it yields CASRNSGTANTEAFF. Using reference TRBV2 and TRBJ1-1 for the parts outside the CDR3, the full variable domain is EPEVTQTPSHQVTQMGQEVILRCVPISNHLYFYWYRQILGQKVEFLVSFYNNEISEKSEIFDDQFSVERPDGSNFTLKIRSTKLEDSAMYFCASRNSGTANTEAFFGQGTRLTVV.

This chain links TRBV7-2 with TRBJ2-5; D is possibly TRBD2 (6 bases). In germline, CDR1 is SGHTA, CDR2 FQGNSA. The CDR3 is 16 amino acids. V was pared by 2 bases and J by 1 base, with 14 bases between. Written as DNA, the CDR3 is TGTGCCAGCAGCTTACACCGCGTCGGGGGCCAAGAGACCCAGTACTTC. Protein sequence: CASSLHRVGGQETQYF.

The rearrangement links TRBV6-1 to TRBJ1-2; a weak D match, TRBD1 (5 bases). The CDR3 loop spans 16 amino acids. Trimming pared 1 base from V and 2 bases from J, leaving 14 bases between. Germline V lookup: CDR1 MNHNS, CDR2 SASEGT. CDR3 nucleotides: TGTGCCAGCAGTGAAGTATTCAGGGCGGCAAACTATGGCTACACCTTC. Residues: CASSEVFRAANYGYTF.

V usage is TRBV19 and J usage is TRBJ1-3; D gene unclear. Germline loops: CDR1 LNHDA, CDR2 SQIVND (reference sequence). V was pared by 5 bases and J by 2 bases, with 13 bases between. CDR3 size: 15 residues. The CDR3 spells CASSVARRTGNTIYF. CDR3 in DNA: TGTGCCAGTAGTGTCGCAAGGCGAACTGGAAACACCATATATTTT.

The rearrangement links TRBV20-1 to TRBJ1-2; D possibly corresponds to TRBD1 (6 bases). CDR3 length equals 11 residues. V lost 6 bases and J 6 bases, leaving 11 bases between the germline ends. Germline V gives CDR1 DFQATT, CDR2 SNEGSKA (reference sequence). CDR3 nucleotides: TGCAGTGCGTCGTACAGGGATGGCTACACCTTC. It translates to CSASYRDGYTF.

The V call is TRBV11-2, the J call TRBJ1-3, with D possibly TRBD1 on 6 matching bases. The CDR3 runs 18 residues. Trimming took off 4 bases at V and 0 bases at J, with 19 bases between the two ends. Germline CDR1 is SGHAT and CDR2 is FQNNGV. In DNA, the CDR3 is TGTGCCAGCAGCTCCCGCTGGTCGGACAGCCGCTCTGGAAACACCATATATTTT. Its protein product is CASSSRWSDSRSGNTIYF. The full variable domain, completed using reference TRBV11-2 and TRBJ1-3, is EAGVAQSPRYKIIEKRQSVAFWCNPISGHATLYWYQQILGQGPKLLIQFQNNGVVDDSQLPKDRFSAERLKGVDSTLKIQPAKLEDSAVYLCASSSRWSDSRSGNTIYFGEGSWLTVV.

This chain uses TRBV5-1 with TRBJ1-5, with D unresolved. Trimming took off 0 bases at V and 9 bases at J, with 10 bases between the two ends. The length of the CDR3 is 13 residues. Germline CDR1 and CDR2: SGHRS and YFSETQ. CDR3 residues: CASSLGSAGPQHF. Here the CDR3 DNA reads TGCGCCAGCAGCTTGGGTAGCGCTGGGCCCCAGCATTTT.

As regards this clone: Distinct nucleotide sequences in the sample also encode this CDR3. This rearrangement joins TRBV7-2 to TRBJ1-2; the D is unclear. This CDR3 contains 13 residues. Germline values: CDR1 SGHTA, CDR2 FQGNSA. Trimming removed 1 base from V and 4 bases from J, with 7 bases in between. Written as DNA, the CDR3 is TGTGCCAGCAGCTTAGAGGGCGGCTATGGCTACACCTTC. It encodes CASSLEGGYGYTF.

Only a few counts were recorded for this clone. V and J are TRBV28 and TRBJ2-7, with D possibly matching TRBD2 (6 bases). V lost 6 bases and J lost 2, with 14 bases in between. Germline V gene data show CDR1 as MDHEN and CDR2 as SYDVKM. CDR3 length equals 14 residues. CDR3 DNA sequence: TGTGCCAGCAGCTCCCCGGGGAGGACCTACGAGCAGTACTTC. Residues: CASSSPGRTYEQYF.

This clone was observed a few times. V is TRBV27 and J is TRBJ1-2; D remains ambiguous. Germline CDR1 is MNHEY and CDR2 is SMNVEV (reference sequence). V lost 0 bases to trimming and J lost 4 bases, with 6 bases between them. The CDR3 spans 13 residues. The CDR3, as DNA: TGTGCCAGCAGTTTATCCGCAACCTATGGCTACACCTTC. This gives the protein CASSLSATYGYTF.

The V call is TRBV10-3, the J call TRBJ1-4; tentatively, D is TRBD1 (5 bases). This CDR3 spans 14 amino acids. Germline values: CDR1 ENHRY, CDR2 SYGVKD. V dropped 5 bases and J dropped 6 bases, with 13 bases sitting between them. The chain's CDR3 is CAISSGTGDEKLFF. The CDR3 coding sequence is TGTGCCATCAGTTCAGGGACGGGAGATGAAAAACTGTTTTTT.

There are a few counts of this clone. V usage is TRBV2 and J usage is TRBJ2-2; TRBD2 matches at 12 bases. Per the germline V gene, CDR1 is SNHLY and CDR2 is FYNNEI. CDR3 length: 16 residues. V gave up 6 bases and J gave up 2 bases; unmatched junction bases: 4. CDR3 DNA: TGTGCCAGCAGCCTACTAGCGGGGGGAAACACCGGGGAGCTGTTTTTT. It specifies CASSLLAGGNTGELFF.

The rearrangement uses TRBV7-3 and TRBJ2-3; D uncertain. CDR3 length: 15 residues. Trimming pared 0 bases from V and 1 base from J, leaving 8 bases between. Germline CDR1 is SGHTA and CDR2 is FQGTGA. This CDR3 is CASSLTFGGTDTQYF. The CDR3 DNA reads TGTGCCAGCAGCTTAACGTTTGGGGGCACAGATACGCAGTATTTT.

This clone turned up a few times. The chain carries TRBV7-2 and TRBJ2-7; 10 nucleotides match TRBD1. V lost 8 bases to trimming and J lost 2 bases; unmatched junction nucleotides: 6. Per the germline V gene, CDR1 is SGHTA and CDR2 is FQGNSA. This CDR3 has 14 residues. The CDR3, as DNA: TGTGCCAGCCGAGACAGGGGGCGTCCCTACGAGCAGTACTTC. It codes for CASRDRGRPYEQYF.

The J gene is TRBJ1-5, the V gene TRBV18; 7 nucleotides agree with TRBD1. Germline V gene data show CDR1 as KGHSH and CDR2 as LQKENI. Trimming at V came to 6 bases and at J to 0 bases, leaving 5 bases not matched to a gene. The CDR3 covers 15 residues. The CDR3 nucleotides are TGTGCCAGCTCCCAGGGGGGGGTTAGCAATCAGCCCCAGCATTTT. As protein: CASSQGGVSNQPQHF.

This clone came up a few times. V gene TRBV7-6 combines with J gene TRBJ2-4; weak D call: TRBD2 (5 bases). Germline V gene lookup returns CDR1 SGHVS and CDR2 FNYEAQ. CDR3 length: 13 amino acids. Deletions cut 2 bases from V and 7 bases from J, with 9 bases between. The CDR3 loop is CASSLLAGNIQYF. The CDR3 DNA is TGTGCCAGCAGCTTACTAGCCGGGAACATTCAGTACTTC.

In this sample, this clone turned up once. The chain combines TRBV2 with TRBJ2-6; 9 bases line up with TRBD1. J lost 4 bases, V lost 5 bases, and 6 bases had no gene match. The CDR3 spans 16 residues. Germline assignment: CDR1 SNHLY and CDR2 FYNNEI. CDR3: CASSPGTGTGANVLTF. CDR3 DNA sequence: TGTGCCAGCAGTCCCGGGACAGGGACAGGGGCCAACGTCCTGACTTTC.

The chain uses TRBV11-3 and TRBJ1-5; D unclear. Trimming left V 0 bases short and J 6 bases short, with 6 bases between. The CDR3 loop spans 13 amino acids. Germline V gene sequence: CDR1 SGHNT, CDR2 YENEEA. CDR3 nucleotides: TGTGCCAGCAGCTTAGAAGTAGGTCAGCCCCAGCATTTT. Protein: CASSLEVGQPQHF.

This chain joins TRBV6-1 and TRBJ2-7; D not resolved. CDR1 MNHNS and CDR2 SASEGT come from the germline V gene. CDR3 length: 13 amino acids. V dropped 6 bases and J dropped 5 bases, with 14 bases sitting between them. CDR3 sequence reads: CASRVGQSNEQYF. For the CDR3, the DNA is TGTGCCAGCAGGGTCGGGCAAAGTAACGAGCAGTACTTC.

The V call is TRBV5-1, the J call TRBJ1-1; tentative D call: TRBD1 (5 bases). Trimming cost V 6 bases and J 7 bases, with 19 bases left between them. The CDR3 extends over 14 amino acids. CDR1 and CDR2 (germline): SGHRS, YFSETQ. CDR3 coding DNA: TGCGCCAGCACCGACTCACCGGGGGTTGGTGAAGCTTTCTTT. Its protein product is CASTDSPGVGEAFF.

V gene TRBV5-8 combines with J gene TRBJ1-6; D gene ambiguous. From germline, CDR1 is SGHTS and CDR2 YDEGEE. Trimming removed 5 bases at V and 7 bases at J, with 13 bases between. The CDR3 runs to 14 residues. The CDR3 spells CASRLWVENSPLHF. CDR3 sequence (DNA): TGTGCCAGCAGGCTGTGGGTAGAAAATTCACCCCTCCACTTT.

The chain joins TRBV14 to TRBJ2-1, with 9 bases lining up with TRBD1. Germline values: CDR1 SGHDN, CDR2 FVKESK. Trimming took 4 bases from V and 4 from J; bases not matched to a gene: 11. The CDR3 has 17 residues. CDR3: CASSLPGQGAIYNEQFF. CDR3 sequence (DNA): TGTGCCAGCAGCCTACCGGGACAGGGAGCAATTTACAATGAGCAGTTCTTC.

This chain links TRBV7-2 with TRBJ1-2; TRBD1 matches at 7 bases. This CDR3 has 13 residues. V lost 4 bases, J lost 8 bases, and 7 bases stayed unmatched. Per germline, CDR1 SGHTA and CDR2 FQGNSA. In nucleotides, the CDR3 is TGTGCCAGCAGCTCCCAGGGGGGGCAAGGCTACACCTTC. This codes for CASSSQGGQGYTF. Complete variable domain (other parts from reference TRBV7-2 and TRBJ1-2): GAGVSQSPSNKVTEKGKDVELRCDPISGHTALYWYRQSLGQGLEFLIYFQGNSAPDKSGLPSDRFSAERTGGSVSTLTIQRTQQEDSAVYLCASSSQGGQGYTFGSGTRLTVV.